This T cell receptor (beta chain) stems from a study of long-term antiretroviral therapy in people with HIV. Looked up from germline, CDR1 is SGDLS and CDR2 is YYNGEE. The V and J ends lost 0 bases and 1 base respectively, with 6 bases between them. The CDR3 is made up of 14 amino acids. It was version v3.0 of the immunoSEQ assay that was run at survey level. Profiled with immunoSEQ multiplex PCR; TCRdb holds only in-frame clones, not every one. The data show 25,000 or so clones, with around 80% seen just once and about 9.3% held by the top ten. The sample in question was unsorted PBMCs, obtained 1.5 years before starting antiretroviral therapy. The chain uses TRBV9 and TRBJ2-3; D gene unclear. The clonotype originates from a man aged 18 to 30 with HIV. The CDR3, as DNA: TGTGCCAGCAGCGTAGAGGTGGGCACAGATACGCAGTATTTT. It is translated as CASSVEVGTDTQYF.